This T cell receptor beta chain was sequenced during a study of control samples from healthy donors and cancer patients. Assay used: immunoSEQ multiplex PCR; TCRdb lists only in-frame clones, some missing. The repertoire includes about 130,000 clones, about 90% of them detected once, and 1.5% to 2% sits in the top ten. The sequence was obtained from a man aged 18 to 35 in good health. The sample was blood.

The CDR3 DNA sequence: TGTGCCAGCCAGACTAGCGGGCTTCCCTACAATGAGCAGTTCTTC. As protein: CASQTSGLPYNEQFF. The rearrangement links TRBV3-1 (or the pseudogene TRBV3-2) to TRBJ2-1, with 10 bases matching TRBD2. V dropped 8 bases and J dropped 2; count of bases not matched to a gene: 6. This CDR3 contains 15 residues. The germline V gene has CDR1 LGHDT and CDR2 YNNKEL (reference sequence).